Below are 18 T cell receptor beta chains sequenced from a single sample in a study of T cells in Graves' hyperthyroidism and ophthalmopathy. Amplification of TCR beta CDR3 regions used RNA as the template. With the HTBI primer set, the TCR CDR3 went through a first round of RT-PCR. TCRdb redid the calling of the multiplex PCR reads with MiXCR, one entry per CDR3 protein. The table has approximately 400,000 distinct CDR3 sequences, 13% seen once. Material: blood. The receptor set was obtained from a man aged 30 to 39 with Graves' hyperthyroidism that later progressed to Graves' ophthalmopathy.

This clonotype was picked up many times. V is TRBV27 and J is TRBJ2-1, with 8 bases aligning to TRBD1. Germline CDR1 reads MNHEY; CDR2 reads SMNVEV (reference sequence). The CDR3 covers 13 residues. The junction had 3 bases not matched to a gene; V was cut back by 3 bases and J by 8 bases. CDR3 protein: CASSFPGGDEQFF. The CDR3 DNA reads TGTGCCAGCAGTTTCCCAGGGGGCGATGAGCAGTTCTTC.

This clonotype appeared many times. The chain has TRBV20-1 and TRBJ1-1; tentative D call: TRBD1 (6 bases). CDR3 length: 15 residues. V shed 0 bases and J shed 3 bases, with 14 bases lying between them. CDR1 is DFQATT and CDR2 is SNEGSKA in the germline V gene (reference sequence). CDR3 protein: CSARDEGGRDTEAFF. The CDR3 region has the DNA TGCAGTGCTAGAGATGAAGGGGGTCGGGACACTGAAGCTTTCTTT.

The chain recombines TRBV5-1 with TRBJ1-4; D remains ambiguous. The CDR3 length is 15 residues. The V end was cut by 2 bases, the J end by 0 bases, with 8 bases between. Germline CDR1 reads SGHRS; CDR2 reads YFSETQ. CDR3 in amino acids: CASSFHGPTNEKLFF. In DNA, the CDR3 is TGCGCCAGCAGCTTCCACGGACCAACTAATGAAAAACTGTTTTTT.

This clonotype was counted ten times or more. The rearrangement joins TRBV11-2 to TRBJ2-7; D is uncertain. Trimming took 1 base from V and 5 from J, leaving 9 bases between them. The CDR3 has 13 amino acids. The germline V gene has CDR1 SGHAT and CDR2 FQNNGV. The CDR3 loop is CASSLGQVDEQYF. The CDR3 DNA sequence: TGTGCCAGCAGCTTAGGACAAGTCGACGAGCAGTACTTC.

V is TRBV29-1 and J is TRBJ2-3; no reliable D call. The CDR3 totals 14 residues. Looked up from germline, CDR1 is SQVTM and CDR2 is ANQGSEA. The V end was cut by 6 bases, the J end by 3 bases, with 16 bases between. The CDR3 DNA sequence: TGCAGCGTAGTAGAAAGCACGGTGACAGATACGCAGTATTTT. Its protein product is CSVVESTVTDTQYF.

This clonotype occurred many times. The rearrangement links TRBV28 to TRBJ2-2; D is ambiguous. The CDR3 consists of 15 residues. Looked up from germline, CDR1 is MDHEN and CDR2 is SYDVKM. V was clipped by 6 bases and J by 7 bases, with 18 bases between them. The CDR3 DNA sequence: TGTGCCAGCAGCCCAACCCGGGCCAGCCACGGGGAGCTGTTTTTT. This sequence encodes CASSPTRASHGELFF.

Points on this clonotype: This may stem from a read error, because a much larger clone lies one nucleotide away. This chain connects TRBV24-1 to TRBJ2-3; 9 positions agree with TRBD1. The ends lost 2 bases at V and 2 bases at J; junction bases unmatched: 10. This CDR3 region has 18 residues. Germline values: CDR1 KGHDR, CDR2 SFDVKD. CDR3 loop: CATSDSRIWDRDTDTQYF. The CDR3 DNA follows: TGTGCCACCAGTGATTCCCGGATTTGGGACAGGGACACAGATACGCAGTATTTT.

This clonotype has only a few counts. V gene TRBV4-2 combines with J gene TRBJ1-1; D is perhaps TRBD1 (5 bases). Germline V lookup: CDR1 LGHNA, CDR2 YNFKEQ. This CDR3 region has 15 residues. Trimming stripped 5 bases from V and 3 bases from J, with 16 bases between. The CDR3 coding sequence is TGTGCCAGCAGCACCCAACAGGTGGGGGACACTGAAGCTTTCTTT. Its protein is CASSTQQVGDTEAFF.

This clonotype was observed a handful of times. This CDR3 is CATSDLSGGSKNEQFF. CDR3 nucleotides: TGTGCCACCAGTGATTTGAGCGGGGGGTCGAAGAATGAGCAGTTCTTC. The chain has TRBV24-1 and TRBJ2-1; 9 positions match TRBD2. CDR3 length equals 16 residues. Per germline, CDR1 KGHDR and CDR2 SFDVKD. Trimming removed 0 bases from V and 7 bases from J; junction bases left unmatched: 6.

The rearrangement uses TRBV2 and TRBJ2-3; no definite D call. Germline CDR1 and CDR2: SNHLY and FYNNEI. The CDR3 covers 12 residues. V shed 10 bases and J shed 4 bases, with 12 bases lying between them. Here the CDR3 DNA reads TGTGCCACCCAAACTCCCCCAGATACGCAGTATTTT. The encoded protein is CATQTPPDTQYF.

The chain has TRBV6-1 and TRBJ2-5; no reliable D call. CDR1 and CDR2 from the germline V gene are MNHNS and SASEGT. V lost 6 bases to trimming and J lost 5 bases, with 22 bases between them. The CDR3 loop spans 16 amino acids. This CDR3 is CASRLRRAFGSETQYF. Written as DNA, the CDR3 is TGTGCCAGCAGACTCCGCCGGGCCTTCGGAAGCGAGACCCAGTACTTC.

On this clonotype: This may be a read error, as it is one base from a much larger clone. This chain links TRBV11-2 with TRBJ2-7, with D unclear. The length of the CDR3 is 12 residues. Germline V gene sequence: CDR1 SGHAT, CDR2 FQNNGV. This CDR3 reads CASNLIPNEQYF. Written as DNA, the CDR3 is TGTGCCAGCAACTTAATTCCTAACGAGCAGTACTTC.

This clonotype has at least ten counts. This chain uses TRBV28 with TRBJ2-6; D not resolved. The V gene's germline CDR1 is MDHEN and CDR2 SYDVKM. Between the trimmed V and J ends, which lost 3 bases and 2 bases, there was a span of 11 bases. The CDR3 loop spans 16 amino acids. CDR3 DNA sequence: TGTGCCAGCAGTTTTGGGGTTTCGACTGGGGCCAACGTCCTGACTTTC. It translates to CASSFGVSTGANVLTF.

In this sample, this clonotype turned up many times. The chain employs TRBV6-1 and TRBJ1-5, with 7 bases matching TRBD1. The CDR3 covers 17 residues. The V and J ends lost 3 bases and 3 bases, in that order; junction bases with no gene match: 11. CDR1 is MNHNS and CDR2 is SASEGT in the germline V gene. CDR3 DNA: TGTGCCAGCAGTGACCCCCGGACAGGAGGGGTCAATCAGCCCCAGCATTTT. Encoded protein: CASSDPRTGGVNQPQHF.

The chain combines TRBV6-5 with TRBJ2-7; D gene ambiguous. V was pared by 0 bases and J by 4 bases, with 7 bases between. This CDR3 region has 13 residues. Germline CDR1 reads MNHEY; CDR2 reads SVGAGI. In nucleotides, the CDR3 is TGTGCCAGCAGTTACTCGAGACTGTACGAGCAGTACTTC. Translated, it gives CASSYSRLYEQYF.

The chain combines TRBV4-1 with TRBJ2-4, with no clear D. Germline CDR1 and CDR2: MGHRA and YSYEKL. Trimming shortened V by 8 bases and J by 3 bases, and 11 bases separated the two germline ends. The CDR3 sequence is 13 residues long. The CDR3 loop is CASRETGKNIQYF. The CDR3 DNA reads as TGCGCCAGCCGTGAGACGGGCAAAAACATTCAGTACTTC.

In this sample, this clonotype turned up a few times. The chain has TRBV6-5 and TRBJ1-2; no firm D call. Between the trimmed V and J ends, which lost 2 bases and 0 bases, there was a span of 10 bases. CDR3 size: 15 residues. Germline assignment: CDR1 MNHEY and CDR2 SVGAGI. The CDR3 nucleotides read TGTGCCAGCAGTTACGAACCGATAGCTAACTATGGCTACACCTTC. As protein: CASSYEPIANYGYTF.

In its sample, this clonotype was seen many times. This sequence joins TRBV12-3 or TRBV12-4 and TRBJ1-5; no firm D call. The CDR3 loop spans 13 amino acids. Trimming pared 3 bases from V and 6 bases from J, leaving 9 bases between. CDR3 sequence (DNA): TGTGCCAGCAGTTTTACGGTGGGTCAGCCCCAGCATTTT. It specifies CASSFTVGQPQHF.